The entry below describes one T cell receptor (beta chain). The data are from a study of T cell responses to AZD1222 COVID-19 vaccine. Sequencing was performed with immunoSEQ multiplex PCR; in TCRdb, only in-frame clones are kept and a portion is missing. The data hold around 140,000 clones, with about 89% observed a single time. Germline V gives CDR1 SQVTM, CDR2 ANQGSEA. The CDR3 is 15 amino acids. The V gene end was trimmed by 4 bases and the J gene end by 3 bases; junction bases not matched to a gene: 9. This sample comprised peripheral blood, obtained 28 days after the second dose of the MenACWY control vaccine. This chain joins TRBV29-1 and TRBJ2-7; the match to TRBD2 covers 10 bases. The TCR originated in an adult who received the MenACWY meningococcal vaccine as a control. CDR3 nucleotides: TGCAGCGTTGGTCTGATAGCGGGAGGCGTCTACGAGCAGTACTTC. Its translation: CSVGLIAGGVYEQYF.